This entry lists 16 T cell receptor beta chains sequenced from one sample in a study of lymphopenia after photon versus proton radiotherapy. Some clones are missing from TCRdb's copy, which holds only in-frame ones; the method was immunoSEQ multiplex PCR. The sample shows approximately 7,200 clones, 88% of them seen only once. The material sequenced was peripheral blood, taken from a patient treated with photon-based radiotherapy. These receptors originate from a woman in her 70s with pancreatic cancer.

The chain couples TRBV29-1 to TRBJ2-5, with D perhaps being TRBD1 or TRBD2 (5 bases each). Trimming removed 4 bases at V and 5 bases at J, with 5 bases between. Germline CDR1 is SQVTM and CDR2 is ANQGSEA. The CDR3 has 10 residues. The DNA for the CDR3 is TGCAGCGTTGGGGGGGAGACCCAGTACTTC. This gives the protein CSVGGETQYF.

This chain links TRBV5-6 with TRBJ1-5; D unclear. V lost 4 bases and J lost 4, with 9 bases in between. This CDR3 is 13 amino acids long. Germline values: CDR1 SGHDT, CDR2 YYEEEE. The DNA of the CDR3 is TGTGCCAGCAGCACGGGCGGGAATCAGCCCCAGCATTTT. Translation gives CASSTGGNQPQHF.

The chain employs TRBV4-1 and TRBJ1-1; D may be TRBD1 (5 bases). Looked up from germline, CDR1 is MGHRA and CDR2 is YSYEKL. The CDR3 is made up of 14 amino acids. Trimming cost V 0 bases and J 5 bases, with 10 bases left between them. CDR3 sequence: CASSQDWGRTEAFF. The CDR3 region has the DNA TGCGCCAGCAGCCAAGATTGGGGGAGGACTGAAGCTTTCTTT.

The chain joins TRBV7-2 to TRBJ2-3, with 9 bases lining up with TRBD2. The germline gives CDR1 SGHTA, CDR2 FQGNSA. This CDR3 has 16 amino acids. V gave up 1 base and J gave up 2 bases; unmatched junction bases: 4. DNA of the CDR3: TGTGCCAGCAGCTTAGGCGGGAGGGGACCCACAGATACGCAGTATTTT. As protein: CASSLGGRGPTDTQYF.

The rearrangement links TRBV15 to TRBJ2-6, with D uncertain. Germline CDR1 is LNHNV and CDR2 is YYDKDF (reference sequence). There are 14 residues in the CDR3. Trimming removed 0 bases at V and 2 bases at J, with 2 bases between. CDR3 residues: CATSRDAGANVLTF. In nucleotides, the CDR3 is TGTGCCACCAGCAGAGATGCTGGGGCCAACGTCCTGACTTTC.

J is TRBJ1-4 and V is TRBV28, with D unclear. Germline V CDR1 and CDR2: MDHEN, SYDVKM. This CDR3 is built from 15 residues. V lost 6 bases, J lost 2 bases, and 13 bases lay in between. The CDR3 protein is CASRLLASTNEKLFF. The CDR3 DNA follows: TGTGCCAGCAGACTTCTGGCATCCACTAATGAAAAACTGTTTTTT.

The count of this clone is one. This chain joins TRBV7-3 and TRBJ2-3; 9 positions match TRBD2. Germline V gene data show CDR1 as SGHTA and CDR2 as FQGTGA. After removal of 5 bases from V and 5 bases from J, the junction contained 8 bases not matched to a gene. This CDR3 contains 15 residues. CDR3 nucleotide sequence: TGTGCCAGCAGCCCGATAGCGGGAGCCAGAGATACGCAGTATTTT. It is translated as CASSPIAGARDTQYF.

The V and J genes are TRBV2 and TRBJ2-3; D ambiguous. The CDR3 loop spans 16 amino acids. The germline V gene encodes CDR1 SNHLY and CDR2 FYNNEI. The ends were cut back, 1 base at V and 2 bases at J, with 13 bases in the middle. This CDR3 is CASSEGSGTNTDTQYF. In DNA, the CDR3 is TGTGCCAGCAGTGAAGGTTCGGGCACTAACACAGATACGCAGTATTTT. Looking up the rest from reference TRBV2 and TRBJ2-3 gives the full variable domain: EPEVTQTPSHQVTQMGQEVILRCVPISNHLYFYWYRQILGQKVEFLVSFYNNEISEKSEIFDDQFSVERPDGSNFTLKIRSTKLEDSAMYFCASSEGSGTNTDTQYFGPGTRLTVL.

The V and J genes are TRBV4-3 and TRBJ2-3; possible D gene TRBD2, 6 bases. The CDR3 length is 14 residues. Trimming cost V 7 bases and J 5 bases, with 16 bases left between them. CDR1 is LGHNA and CDR2 is YSLEER in the germline V gene. The CDR3 reads CASIGGDRRDTQYF. CDR3 nucleotide sequence: TGCGCCAGCATTGGAGGGGACCGGAGAGATACGCAGTATTTT.

J is TRBJ2-4 and V is TRBV6-1; D tentatively reads TRBD1 or TRBD2 (5 bases each). Germline CDR1 is MNHNS and CDR2 is SASEGT. The CDR3 runs 18 residues. The V end was cut by 7 bases, the J end by 1 base, with 23 bases between. The CDR3 DNA follows: TGTGCCAGCACTGAGTGGGCAGTCCAAGAGGGGGCCAAAAACATTCAGTACTTC. It is translated as CASTEWAVQEGAKNIQYF.

The table lists this clone with a count of one. The chain uses TRBV9 and TRBJ2-1; D is ambiguous. V lost 0 bases and J lost 4, with 14 bases in between. This CDR3 is built from 16 residues. CDR1 SGDLS and CDR2 YYNGEE come from the germline V gene. The chain's CDR3 is CASSVDGRKGYNEQFF. The CDR3 DNA reads TGTGCCAGCAGCGTAGATGGCCGGAAGGGTTACAATGAGCAGTTCTTC.

This clone has just one count. The chain links TRBV28 to TRBJ2-5; 8 bases are a match to TRBD1. Trimming cost V 1 base and J 5 bases; bases outside gene matches: 9. CDR3 length equals 16 residues. Germline V gene lookup returns CDR1 MDHEN and CDR2 SYDVKM. For the CDR3, the DNA is TGTGCCAGCAGTTTATCCCCGACAGGGGAGGATGAGACCCAGTACTTC. Its translation: CASSLSPTGEDETQYF.

V gene TRBV20-1 combines with J gene TRBJ2-7; D unclear. Germline V gene data show CDR1 as DFQATT and CDR2 as SNEGSKA (reference sequence). The CDR3 loop spans 11 amino acids. V lost 6 bases and J lost 1, with 7 bases in between. The CDR3 DNA sequence: TGCAGTGCAAGTCCATCCTACGAGCAGTACTTC. Its protein product is CSASPSYEQYF.

The rearrangement joins TRBV7-2 to TRBJ2-4; D might be TRBD2 (5 bases). CDR3 size: 16 residues. Germline V lookup: CDR1 SGHTA, CDR2 FQGNSA. The V end was cut by 1 base, the J end by 8 bases, with 18 bases between. The CDR3 here is CASSLGTWSQGDIQYF. The CDR3 nucleotides are TGTGCCAGCAGCTTAGGGACTTGGAGCCAAGGCGACATTCAGTACTTC.

This clone was observed a handful of times. DNA for the CDR3: TGTGCCAGCAGCCAAGTCGTTCTAGCGGGAGATGGAAGGGAGACCCAGTACTTC. Its protein product is CASSQVVLAGDGRETQYF. The chain employs TRBV4-2 and TRBJ2-5; TRBD2 matches at 10 bases. Germline CDR1 is LGHNA and CDR2 is YNFKEQ. The V segment lost 1 base and the J segment 5 bases; nucleotides outside the gene matches: 13. This CDR3 region has 18 residues.

The chain uses TRBV30 and TRBJ1-1; TRBD1 matches at 9 bases. The CDR3 is made up of 18 amino acids. The V and J ends lost 3 bases and 3 bases, in that order; junction bases with no gene match: 17. CDR1 GTSNPN and CDR2 SVGIG come from the germline V gene (reference sequence). The CDR3 spells CAWRGTGGLMASDTEAFF. CDR3 in DNA: TGTGCCTGGAGGGGAACAGGGGGCCTCATGGCGAGTGACACTGAAGCTTTCTTT.